What follows are 10 T cell receptor beta chains derived from one specimen sequenced in a study of memory CD4+ T cells and cytomegalovirus serostatus. Data came from immunoSEQ multiplex PCR; TCRdb stores just in-frame clones and leaves some out. Of approximately 26,000 clones listed, around 75% are singletons. Single viable CD3+CD4+CD8-CD45RO+ cells were sorted as the memory CD4+ T cells. The sequenced sample was memory CD4+ T cells from blood. The receptors originated from an adult in good health and CMV-seronegative.

The chain combines TRBV7-9 with TRBJ1-5; no firm D call. The V gene's germline CDR1 is SEHNR and CDR2 FQNEAQ (reference sequence). The CDR3 runs to 12 residues. V lost 5 bases and J 3 bases, leaving 5 bases between the germline ends. The CDR3 bases are TGTGCCAGCAGCCAGGACAATCAGCCCCAGCATTTT. As protein: CASSQDNQPQHF.

The V gene is TRBV30, the J gene TRBJ2-4; 8 bases fit TRBD1. From germline, CDR1 is GTSNPN and CDR2 SVGIG (reference sequence). V shed 2 bases, J shed 6 bases, and the junction held 3 bases outside the gene matches. There are 13 residues in the CDR3. CDR3 residues: CAWSLGTGNIQYF. CDR3 coding DNA: TGTGCCTGGAGTCTCGGGACAGGAAACATTCAGTACTTC.

J is TRBJ1-1 and V is TRBV19; 7 nucleotides agree with TRBD1. CDR1 is LNHDA, CDR2 SQIVND, per germline (reference sequence). The junction had 8 bases not matched to a gene; V was cut back by 4 bases and J by 0 bases. The CDR3 totals 16 residues. The CDR3 region has the DNA TGTGCCAGTAGTAATCGATACAGGGGATTGAACACTGAAGCTTTCTTT. It specifies CASSNRYRGLNTEAFF.

The rearrangement uses TRBV30 and TRBJ1-5; 7 positions agree with TRBD1. V lost 3 bases, J lost 4 bases, and 9 bases stayed unmatched. This CDR3 has 15 residues. Germline-derived CDR1 and CDR2 are GTSNPN and SVGIG (reference sequence). The CDR3 nucleotides are TGTGCCTGGAGCACCGGGACAGATGAGAATCAGCCCCAGCATTTT. This sequence encodes CAWSTGTDENQPQHF.

The rearrangement joins TRBV28 to TRBJ2-1; weak D call: TRBD1 (6 bases). CDR3 length equals 16 residues. The ends were cut back, 7 bases at V and 6 bases at J, with 22 bases in the middle. Germline CDR1 is MDHEN and CDR2 is SYDVKM. The CDR3 nucleotides are TGTGCCAGCACCGATGAGAGGGGGTGGGGGTCCAATGAGCAGTTCTTC. Translation: CASTDERGWGSNEQFF.

The chain is built from TRBV7-2 and TRBJ2-1; possibly TRBD2 for D (5 bases). Germline V gene data show CDR1 as SGHTA and CDR2 as FQGNSA. CDR3 length: 14 amino acids. With 5 bases removed from V and 7 bases from J, the gap between germline ends came to 15 bases. In nucleotides, the CDR3 is TGTGCCAGCAGCCCTGGACTGGGAGCGAATGAGCAGTTCTTC. Translated: CASSPGLGANEQFF.

This clone was recorded only once. The CDR3 loop reads CASSQTFSSQPQHF. The CDR3 DNA is TGCGCCAGCAGCCAAACCTTCTCGTCCCAGCCCCAGCATTTT. The chain uses TRBV4-1 and TRBJ1-5; D not certain. Germline V gene sequence: CDR1 MGHRA, CDR2 YSYEKL. The V end was cut by 2 bases, the J end by 7 bases, with 12 bases between. The length of the CDR3 is 14 residues.

The chain joins TRBV19 to TRBJ2-7, with 8 bases identical to TRBD2. This CDR3 has 16 residues. Germline lookup yields CDR1 LNHDA and CDR2 SQIVND (reference sequence). CDR3 nucleotide sequence: TGTGCTACCGCTCCTAATGTCGCGGGGGGACCGTACGAGCAGTACTTC. Encoded protein: CATAPNVAGGPYEQYF.

This clone was recorded a few times. The chain recombines TRBV19 with TRBJ1-6, with TRBD1 identical over 10 bases. The CDR3 loop spans 15 amino acids. Germline V lookup: CDR1 LNHDA, CDR2 SQIVND (reference sequence). Trimming cost V 4 bases and J 9 bases; bases outside gene matches: 6. The chain's CDR3 is CASSRRGDRGSPLHF. The CDR3 DNA reads as TGTGCCAGTAGTAGGCGAGGGGACAGGGGTTCACCCCTCCACTTT.

The chain combines TRBV28 with TRBJ1-2; D is possibly TRBD1 (6 bases). Germline loops: CDR1 MDHEN, CDR2 SYDVKM. This CDR3 is 15 amino acids long. The V and J ends lost 2 bases and 7 bases respectively, with 17 bases between them. Written as DNA, the CDR3 is TGTGCCAGCAGTTTAAACCAGGGGATCGTAGGTGGCTACACCTTC. It translates to CASSLNQGIVGGYTF.